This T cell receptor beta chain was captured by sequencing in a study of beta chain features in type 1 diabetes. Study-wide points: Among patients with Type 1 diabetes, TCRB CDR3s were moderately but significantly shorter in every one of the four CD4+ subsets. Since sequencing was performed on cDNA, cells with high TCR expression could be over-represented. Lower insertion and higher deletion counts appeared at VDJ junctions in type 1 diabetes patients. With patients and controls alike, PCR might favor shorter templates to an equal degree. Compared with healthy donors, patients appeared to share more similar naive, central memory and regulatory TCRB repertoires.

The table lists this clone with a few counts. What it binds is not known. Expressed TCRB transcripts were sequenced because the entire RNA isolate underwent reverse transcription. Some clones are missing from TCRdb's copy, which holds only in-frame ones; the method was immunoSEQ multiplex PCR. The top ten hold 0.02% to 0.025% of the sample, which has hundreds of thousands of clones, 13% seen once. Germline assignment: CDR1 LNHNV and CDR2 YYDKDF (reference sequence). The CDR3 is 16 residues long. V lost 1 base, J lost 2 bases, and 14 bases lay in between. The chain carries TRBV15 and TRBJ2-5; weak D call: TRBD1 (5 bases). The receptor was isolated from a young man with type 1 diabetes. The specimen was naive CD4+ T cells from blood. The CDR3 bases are TGTGCCACCAGCAGAGTCTCTAAGGGGTTGCAAGAGACCCAGTACTTC. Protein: CATSRVSKGLQETQYF.